The clone carrying this T cell receptor (beta chain) was seen many times. The antigen is not known. The sample belongs to a study of T-cell reconstitution after alpha-beta-depleted transplantation in children. Overall study results and limits: A year had passed since transplant, and T-cell counts and diversity by then came mostly from newly produced T cells. The study reportedly traced alpha-beta T cells about two months after transplant to several hundred expanded graft clones. Some patients' high day-60 TCRbeta diversity was attributed to recipient cells surviving conditioning.

The CDR3 runs to 15 residues. Germline CDR1 is SGHTA and CDR2 is FQGNSA. The ends lost 7 bases at V and 5 bases at J; junction bases unmatched: 11. Unique molecular identifiers were built into the TCRbeta library. TCRdb called the PCR reads again in MiXCR, with one record for every CDR3 protein. This repertoire shows hundreds of thousands of distinct CDR3 sequences, over 10% found once; its top ten account for 0.79%. The clonotype was recovered from a girl between 2 and 10 years old with congenital amegakaryocytic thrombocytopenia, due to receive a stem cell transplant. Material: PBMCs, obtained before TCRalphabeta/CD19-depleted stem cell transplant. The chain has TRBV7-2 and TRBJ2-3, with 8 bases fitting TRBD1. CDR3 sequence (DNA): TGTGCCAGCAACCGACCGGACAGGGCGGGAGATACGCAGTATTTT. Translation: CASNRPDRAGDTQYF.